This TCR beta chain originates from a study of CD8+ T cells in alopecia areata. The CDR3 is 16 residues long. Germline CDR1 SQVTM, CDR2 ANQGSEA. V lost 3 bases and J 1 base, leaving 18 bases between the germline ends. cDNA serving as the sequencing template came from extracted, reverse transcribed RNA. This table comes from immunoSEQ multiplex PCR, and its TCRdb copy is limited to in-frame clones, with some not included. The profile covers more than 150,000 clones, with about 50% appearing a single time and 15% to 20% taken by the ten largest. The genes are TRBV29-1 and TRBJ1-2; D ambiguous. The receptor was isolated from a human donor with alopecia areata. The input for sequencing was CD8+ T cells sorted from blood, taken at week 0. The CDR3 spells CSVETGFGSLNYGYTF. CDR3 nucleotide sequence: TGCAGCGTTGAGACGGGTTTCGGATCCCTTAACTATGGCTACACCTTC.